This paragraph reports one TCR beta chain. With random hexamers, about 0.45 to 1 ug RNA was reverse transcribed. The immunoSEQ assay covered 54 Vbeta and 13 Jbeta segments for CDR3. A single record per CDR3 protein comes from TCRdb applying MiXCR to the immunoSEQ multiplex PCR reads. The data show under 80,000 distinct CDR3 sequences, just over 90% seen once. Patients with Susac syndrome met diagnostic criteria defined recently for definite or probable disease. This sample was included in a study of CD8 T cells in Susac syndrome. Study at large: The sequenced Susac syndrome patients included five or six who had clinically active disease and 8 or 9 who were in remission. Treatment at blood withdrawal was none, corticosteroids, or intravenous immunoglobulin alone in Susac syndrome patients.

V was pared by 4 bases and J by 5 bases, with 14 bases between. The CDR3 contains 14 residues. The germline V gene has CDR1 LGHDT and CDR2 YNNKEL (reference sequence). The specimen was CD4+ T cells from PBMCs. The TCR comes from a human donor with Susac syndrome. V is TRBV3-1 and J is TRBJ1-1; D is ambiguous. The chain's CDR3 is CASSPQGRITEAFF. In DNA, the CDR3 is TGTGCCAGCAGCCCCCAAGGCCGGATAACTGAAGCTTTCTTT.